What follows describes a single T cell receptor beta chain. Its binding antigen is unknown. Qualities for individual bases were not recorded, and no much larger clone is one base off. Germline trimming: 4 bases from V, 8 bases from J; junction bases outside gene matches: 10. The cysteine opens and the phenylalanine closes a CDR3 of 14 amino acids. The DNA shown is the 42-base CDR3, in frame from base 1. CDR1 and CDR2, per the germline V gene (reference sequence), are GTSNPN and SVGIG. TCRbeta CDR3 regions were sequenced with the immunoSEQ Assay. After extraction, genomic DNA underwent amplification by bias-controlled multiplex PCR, followed by high-throughput sequencing. The authors' pipeline ran thus. To quantify the absolute abundance of every unique TCRbeta CDR3 region, sequences were collapsed and filtered. T cell fraction was estimated by normalizing TCRbeta template counts to usable DNA, which was measured by amplifying reference genes present in all nucleated cells. Repertoire TCRs were annotated as SARS-CoV-2-specific by exact matching of V gene, CDR3 amino acid sequence and J gene to a known reactive TCR set. MIRA supplied the reference SARS-CoV-2 TCR set, which was filtered for enrichment in COVID-19-positive ImmuneCODE repertoires so that public or cross-reactive TCRs were removed. Drawing on the MIRA antigens, annotated TCRs were analysed further at the level of specific ORF or position within ORF. Depth was the summed frequency of annotated unique rearrangements, while breadth was defined as annotated unique rearrangements over total unique productive rearrangements. Two-sided Wilcoxon rank-sum tests were used to compare TCR breadth between groups. TCRdb limited this immuneACCESS table to in-frame rearrangements with V and J called. A share of clones is missing; checked studies link under half to unresolved V genes, and the rest is unexplained. The V and J calls and clone size are taken from that table; D and trimming were inferred from the DNA. The sample yields approximately 480,000 clones; around 88% were counted once. Of the sample, roughly 13% falls within the top ten clones.

This sample stems from a study of Ad26.COV2.S vaccination and SARS-CoV-2 variants (dated by TCRdb to the early 2020s). In the study overall: Vaccine-arm donors were drawn from COV1001, a multicentre, randomized, double-blind, placebo-controlled phase I-IIa trial of Ad26.COV2.S in healthy adults. A total of some 30 samples were included in the TCR-sequenced set, comprising about 20 Ad26.COV2.S vaccine recipients, 5 placebo recipients and 8 SARS-CoV-2 convalescent individuals. Participants in the trial were split at random into five groups of five each, receiving low-dose or high-dose Ad26.COV2.S once or twice, or else placebo on both occasions. Ad26.COV2.S was administered intramuscularly at 5 x 10^10 or 1 x 10^11 viral particles, either as a single shot or as two shots given 56 days apart. The specificity and breadth of SARS-CoV-2-reactive T cell receptors after Ad26.COV2.S vaccination were assessed by TCRbeta repertoire sequencing. Investigators did not know the trial group allocation while performing experiments and assessing outcomes.

Overall study outcomes, separate from this receptor: After vaccination, substantial breadth of spike-specific CD8+ and CD4+ T cell responses was reported. The authors noted that total T cell responses may have been underestimated by the TCR breadth and depth analyses. The study was not powered to compare responses between vaccine doses or regimens. Vaccine and placebo recipients had comparable non-spike TCR breadth, which fits with the vaccine containing only spike. Spike-specific TCR breadth was higher in Ad26.COV2.S recipients than in placebo recipients (P = 0.0014).

What the treatment or condition label conveys for this sample: around 19 received Ad26.COV2.S at low or high dose, single or two shots; roughly 5 received placebo; per-sample allocation not given. For vaccine and placebo recipients, the sequenced repertoires came from samples collected on day 63 after the first injection. In Cohort 1b, about two dozen adults aged 18-55 years were enrolled at a single site in Boston, USA, between 29 July and 7 August 2020. Ad26.COV2.S was a replication-incompetent adenovirus type 26 vector that expressed a prefusion-stabilized SARS-CoV-2 spike protein derived from the original Wuhan strain.

Sequences were derived from peripheral blood, sampled in a trial of Ad26.COV2.S vaccine versus placebo. The V and J genes are TRBV30 and TRBJ1-4, with 7 middle bases fitting TRBD1. This sequence was found in a person aged 18-65 years who received the Ad26.COV2.S COVID-19 vaccine or a placebo. The nucleotide sequence is TGTGCCTGGACCCGACAGGGTATAGGAGAAAAACTGTTTTTT. This encodes CAWTRQGIGEKLFF.